This T cell receptor (beta chain) was profiled in a study of cytomegalovirus exposure and HLA in healthy donors. Study-wide results and limits: Immune exposure was documented only through CMV serostatus. What a later analysis showed was that several of the most significant clusters appeared linked to common viral pathogens. Sequencing probably produced one cluster of sequence variants that were highly shared.

The PCR used 60 Vbeta and 13 Jbeta primers. This table comes from immunoSEQ multiplex PCR, and its TCRdb copy is limited to in-frame clones, with some not included. The repertoire table contains about 150,000 clones. Germline V gene lookup returns CDR1 LNHNV and CDR2 YYDKDF (reference sequence). The CDR3 is made up of 13 amino acids. V was trimmed by 5 bases and J by 2 bases, leaving 9 bases between them. Participants comprised healthy donors of bone marrow. Of note for this clone: Its antigen is not known.

The sample was PBMCs. The J gene is TRBJ1-2, the V gene TRBV15; D is perhaps TRBD1 (5 bases). The source of this sequence is a woman aged 45-59 years in good health and CMV-seronegative. The CDR3 sequence is CATSPDRNYGYTF. The CDR3 DNA is TGTGCCACCAGCCCCGACAGAAACTATGGCTACACCTTC.